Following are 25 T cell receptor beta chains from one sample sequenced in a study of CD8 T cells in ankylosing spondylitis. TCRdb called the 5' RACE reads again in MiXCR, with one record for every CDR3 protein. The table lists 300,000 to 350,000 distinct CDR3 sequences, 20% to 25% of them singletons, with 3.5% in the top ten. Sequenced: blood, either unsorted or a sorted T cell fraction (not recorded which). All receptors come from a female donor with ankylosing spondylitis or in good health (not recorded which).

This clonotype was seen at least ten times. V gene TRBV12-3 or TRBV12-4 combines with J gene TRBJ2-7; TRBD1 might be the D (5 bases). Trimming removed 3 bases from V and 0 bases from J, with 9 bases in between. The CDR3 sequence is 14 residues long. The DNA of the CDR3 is TGTGCCAGCAGTTTTAGGGGAAGCTCCTACGAGCAGTACTTC. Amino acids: CASSFRGSSYEQYF.

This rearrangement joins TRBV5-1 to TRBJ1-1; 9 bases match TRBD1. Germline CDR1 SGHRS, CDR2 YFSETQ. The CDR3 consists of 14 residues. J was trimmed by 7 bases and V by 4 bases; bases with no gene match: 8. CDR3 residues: CASSRGQGAFEAFF. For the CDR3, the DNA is TGCGCCAGCAGCCGGGGACAGGGTGCCTTTGAAGCTTTCTTT.

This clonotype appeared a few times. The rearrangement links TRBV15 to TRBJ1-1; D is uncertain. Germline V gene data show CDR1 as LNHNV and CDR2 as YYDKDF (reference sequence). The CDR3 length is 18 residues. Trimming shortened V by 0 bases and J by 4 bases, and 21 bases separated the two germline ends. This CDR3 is CATSRDLASLGSVTEAFF. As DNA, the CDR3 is TGTGCCACCAGCAGAGATTTAGCTTCCCTGGGTAGTGTCACTGAAGCTTTCTTT.

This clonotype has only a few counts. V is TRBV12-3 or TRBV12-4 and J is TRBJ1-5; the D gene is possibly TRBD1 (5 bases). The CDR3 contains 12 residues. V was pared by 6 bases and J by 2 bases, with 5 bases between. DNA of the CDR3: TGTGCCAGCAGGACAGGCAATCAGCCCCAGCATTTT. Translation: CASRTGNQPQHF.

The CDR3 loop reads CASSKTSGRPYNEQFF. The CDR3 nucleotides are TGTGCCAGCAGCAAGACTAGCGGGAGGCCCTACAATGAGCAGTTCTTC. The V gene is TRBV5-8, the J gene TRBJ2-1; TRBD2 agrees at 13 bases. V was clipped by 4 bases and J by 2 bases; unmatched bases: 3. The germline V gene encodes CDR1 SGHTS and CDR2 YDEGEE. CDR3 length: 16 amino acids.

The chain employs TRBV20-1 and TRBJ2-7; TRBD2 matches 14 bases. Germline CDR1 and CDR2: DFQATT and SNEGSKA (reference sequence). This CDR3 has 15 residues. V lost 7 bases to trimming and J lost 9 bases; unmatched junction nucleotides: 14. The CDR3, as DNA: TGCAGTGATGGGGCGACTAGCGGGAGGGCCTTCGTGCAGTACTTC. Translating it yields CSDGATSGRAFVQYF.

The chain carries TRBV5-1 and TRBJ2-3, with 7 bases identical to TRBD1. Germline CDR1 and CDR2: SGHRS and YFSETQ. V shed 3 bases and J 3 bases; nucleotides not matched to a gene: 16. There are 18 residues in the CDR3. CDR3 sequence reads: CASSSRQGARVRTDTQYF. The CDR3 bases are TGCGCCAGCAGCTCCCGACAGGGAGCAAGAGTTAGAACAGATACGCAGTATTTT.

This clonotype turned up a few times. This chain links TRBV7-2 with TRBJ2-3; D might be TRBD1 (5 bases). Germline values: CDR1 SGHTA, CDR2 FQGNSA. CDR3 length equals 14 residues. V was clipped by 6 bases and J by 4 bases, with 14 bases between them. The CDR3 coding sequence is TGTGCCAGCAGGGGGCAGGACGGGTCAGATACGCAGTATTTT. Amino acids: CASRGQDGSDTQYF.

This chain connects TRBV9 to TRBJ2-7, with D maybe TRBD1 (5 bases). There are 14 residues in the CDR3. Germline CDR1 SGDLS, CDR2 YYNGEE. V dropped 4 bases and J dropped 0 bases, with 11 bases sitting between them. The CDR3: CASSTDSLSYEQYF. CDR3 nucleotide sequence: TGTGCCAGCAGCACTGACAGCCTCTCCTACGAGCAGTACTTC.

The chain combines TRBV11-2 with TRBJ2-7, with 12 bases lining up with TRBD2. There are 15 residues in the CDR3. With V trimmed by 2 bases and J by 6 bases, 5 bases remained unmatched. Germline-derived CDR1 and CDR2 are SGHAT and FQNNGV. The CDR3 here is CASSLFGLAGREQYF. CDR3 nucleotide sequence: TGTGCCAGCAGCTTATTTGGACTAGCGGGACGCGAGCAGTACTTC.

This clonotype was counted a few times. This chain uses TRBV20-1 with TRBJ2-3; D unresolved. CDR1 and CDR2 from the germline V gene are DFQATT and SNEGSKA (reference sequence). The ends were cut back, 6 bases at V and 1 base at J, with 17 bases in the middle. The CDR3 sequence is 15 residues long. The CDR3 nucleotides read TGCAGTGCCCCCGCCGTCCCCCAGGGCACAGATACGCAGTATTTT. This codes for CSAPAVPQGTDTQYF.

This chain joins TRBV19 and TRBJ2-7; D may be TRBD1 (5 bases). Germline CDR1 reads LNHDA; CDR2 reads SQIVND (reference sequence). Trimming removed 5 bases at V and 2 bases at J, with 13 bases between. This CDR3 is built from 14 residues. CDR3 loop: CASSSRTLPYEQYF. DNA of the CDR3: TGTGCCAGTAGTTCGCGGACACTACCCTACGAGCAGTACTTC.

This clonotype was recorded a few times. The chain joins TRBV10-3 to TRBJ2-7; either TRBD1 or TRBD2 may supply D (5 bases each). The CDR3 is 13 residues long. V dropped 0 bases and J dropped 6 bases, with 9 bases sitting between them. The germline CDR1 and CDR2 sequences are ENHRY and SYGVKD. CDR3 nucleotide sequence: TGTGCCATCAGTGAGTCGGGGGAAATCGAGCAGTACTTC. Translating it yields CAISESGEIEQYF.

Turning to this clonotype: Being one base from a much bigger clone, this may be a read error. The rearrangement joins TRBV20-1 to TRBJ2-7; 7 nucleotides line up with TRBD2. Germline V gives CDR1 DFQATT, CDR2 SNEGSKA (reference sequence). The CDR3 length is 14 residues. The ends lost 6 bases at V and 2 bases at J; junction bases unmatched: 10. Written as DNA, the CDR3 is TGCAGTGCAAACCTCGGGGGACTAACCTACGAGCAGTACTTC. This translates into CSANLGGLTYEQYF.

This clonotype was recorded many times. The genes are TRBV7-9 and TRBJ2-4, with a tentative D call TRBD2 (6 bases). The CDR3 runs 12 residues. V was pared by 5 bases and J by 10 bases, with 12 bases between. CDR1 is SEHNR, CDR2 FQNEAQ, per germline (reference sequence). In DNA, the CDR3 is TGTGCCAGCAGCCGGGGACTGAGTATTCAGTACTTC. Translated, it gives CASSRGLSIQYF.

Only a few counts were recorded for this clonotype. This chain's CDR3 is CASKELTGADTQYF. DNA of the CDR3: TGTGCCAGCAAAGAGTTAACGGGGGCAGATACGCAGTATTTT. The rearrangement uses TRBV2 and TRBJ2-3, with a tentative D call TRBD2 (6 bases). V was clipped by 7 bases and J by 4 bases, with 15 bases between them. Germline CDR1 is SNHLY and CDR2 is FYNNEI. There are 14 residues in the CDR3.

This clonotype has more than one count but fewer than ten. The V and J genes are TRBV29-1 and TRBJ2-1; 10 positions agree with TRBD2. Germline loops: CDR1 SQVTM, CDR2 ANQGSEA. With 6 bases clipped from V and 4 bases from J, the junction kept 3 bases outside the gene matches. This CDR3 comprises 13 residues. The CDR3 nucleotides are TGCAGCGTCCAGCGGGGGGGTTACAATGAGCAGTTCTTC. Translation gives CSVQRGGYNEQFF.

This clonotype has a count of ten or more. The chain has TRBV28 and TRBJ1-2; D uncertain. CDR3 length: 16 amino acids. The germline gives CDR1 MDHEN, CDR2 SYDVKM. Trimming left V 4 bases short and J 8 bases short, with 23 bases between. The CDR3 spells CASSSSRRATSRGYTF. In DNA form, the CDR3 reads TGTGCCAGCAGTTCCTCCCGGAGGGCCACCTCTAGGGGCTACACCTTC.

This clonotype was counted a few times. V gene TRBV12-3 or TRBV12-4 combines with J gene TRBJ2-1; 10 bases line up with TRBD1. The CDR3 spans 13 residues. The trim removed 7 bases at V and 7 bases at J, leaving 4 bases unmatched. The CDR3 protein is CASKGQGVNEQFF. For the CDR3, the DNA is TGTGCCAGCAAAGGACAGGGGGTGAATGAGCAGTTCTTC.

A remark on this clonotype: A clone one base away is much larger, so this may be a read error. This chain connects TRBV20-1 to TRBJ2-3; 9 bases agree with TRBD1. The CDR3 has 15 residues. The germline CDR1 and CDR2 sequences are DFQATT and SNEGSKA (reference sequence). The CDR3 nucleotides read TGCAGAGCTGAACGAGGACAGGGGAGCACAGATACGCAGTATTTT. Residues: CRAERGQGSTDTQYF.

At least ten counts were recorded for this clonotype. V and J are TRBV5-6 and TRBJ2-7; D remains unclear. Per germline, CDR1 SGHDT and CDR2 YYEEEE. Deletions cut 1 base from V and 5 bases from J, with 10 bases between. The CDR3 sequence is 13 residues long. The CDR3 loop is CASSLYATHEQYF. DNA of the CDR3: TGTGCCAGCAGCTTGTACGCGACACACGAGCAGTACTTC.

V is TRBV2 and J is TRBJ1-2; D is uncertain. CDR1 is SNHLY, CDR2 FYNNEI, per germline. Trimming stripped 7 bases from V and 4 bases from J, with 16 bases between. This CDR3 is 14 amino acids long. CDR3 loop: CASTTTTGAYGYTF. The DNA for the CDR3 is TGTGCCAGCACTACTACGACGGGCGCCTATGGCTACACCTTC.

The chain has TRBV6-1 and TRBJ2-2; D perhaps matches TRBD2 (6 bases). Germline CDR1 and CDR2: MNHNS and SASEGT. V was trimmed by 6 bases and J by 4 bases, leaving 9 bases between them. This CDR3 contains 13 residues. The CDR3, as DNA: TGTGCCAGCAGGGAGGAGGGCACCGGGGAGCTGTTTTTT. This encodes CASREEGTGELFF.

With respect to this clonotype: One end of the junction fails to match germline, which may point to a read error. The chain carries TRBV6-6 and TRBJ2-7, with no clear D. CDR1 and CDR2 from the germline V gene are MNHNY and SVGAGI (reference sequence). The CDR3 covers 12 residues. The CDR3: CASGPGTVERSF. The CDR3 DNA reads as TGTGCCAGCGGCCCCGGCACAGTGGAGCGAAGCTTC.

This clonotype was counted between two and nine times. The CDR3 loop is CASSYSSGSSYNEQFF. The CDR3 DNA follows: TGTGCCAGCAGTTACTCAAGCGGGAGCTCCTACAATGAGCAGTTCTTC. This chain uses TRBV6-2 or TRBV6-3 with TRBJ2-1; 8 bases are shared with TRBD2. This CDR3 contains 16 residues. The germline V gene encodes CDR1 MNHEY and CDR2 SVGEGT. The ends lost 0 bases at V and 0 bases at J; junction bases unmatched: 1.